This TCR beta chain comes out of a study of blood T cell repertoires in COVID-19. Study at large: Specimens from acute and convalescent COVID-19 originated in the United States, Italy and Spain.

Germline lookup yields CDR1 MDHEN and CDR2 SYDVKM. V was pared by 6 bases and J by 1 base, with 5 bases of the junction left unmatched. CDR3 length: 14 residues. Here immunoSEQ multiplex PCR was the method, and the copy in TCRdb shows in-frame clones only, minus some. The sample has roughly 300,000 clones, around 83% seen once. The chain couples TRBV28 to TRBJ1-1; 7 bases line up with TRBD1. This clonotype originated in a woman in her forties or fifties with acute or convalescent COVID-19. Material for sequencing was peripheral blood. The CDR3 DNA reads as TGTGCCAGCAGAACGACAGGGAAGAACACTGAAGCTTTCTTT. As protein: CASRTTGKNTEAFF.